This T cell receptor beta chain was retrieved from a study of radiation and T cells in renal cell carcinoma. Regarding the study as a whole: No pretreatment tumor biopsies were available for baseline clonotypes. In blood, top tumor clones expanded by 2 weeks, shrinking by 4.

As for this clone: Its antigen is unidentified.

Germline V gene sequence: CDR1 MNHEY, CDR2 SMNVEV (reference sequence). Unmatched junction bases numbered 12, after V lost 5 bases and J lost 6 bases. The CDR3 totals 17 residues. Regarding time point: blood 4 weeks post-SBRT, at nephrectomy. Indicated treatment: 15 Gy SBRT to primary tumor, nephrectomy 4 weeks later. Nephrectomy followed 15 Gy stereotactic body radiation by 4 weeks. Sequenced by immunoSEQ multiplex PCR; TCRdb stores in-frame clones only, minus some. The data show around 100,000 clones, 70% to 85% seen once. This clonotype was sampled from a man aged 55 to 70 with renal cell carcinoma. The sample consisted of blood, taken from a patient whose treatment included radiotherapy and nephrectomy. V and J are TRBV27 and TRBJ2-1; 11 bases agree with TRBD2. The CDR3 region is CASSTPLGLAASNEQFF. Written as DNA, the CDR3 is TGTGCCAGCAGTACACCTCTGGGACTAGCGGCCTCCAATGAGCAGTTCTTC.